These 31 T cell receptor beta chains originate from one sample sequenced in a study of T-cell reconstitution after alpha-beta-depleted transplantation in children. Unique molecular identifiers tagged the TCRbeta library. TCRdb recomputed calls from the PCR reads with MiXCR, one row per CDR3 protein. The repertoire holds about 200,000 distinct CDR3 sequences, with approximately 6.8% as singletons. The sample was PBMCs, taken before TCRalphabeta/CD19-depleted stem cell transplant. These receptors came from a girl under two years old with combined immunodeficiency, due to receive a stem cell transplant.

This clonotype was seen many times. The CDR3 DNA is TGTGCCAGCAGTTTCGGGACAGGGGGCAACGGGGAGCTGTTTTTT. Translated: CASSFGTGGNGELFF. This sequence joins TRBV12-3 or TRBV12-4 and TRBJ2-2; 12 nucleotides agree with TRBD1. J lost 7 bases, V lost 3 bases, and 3 bases had no gene match. This CDR3 contains 15 residues.

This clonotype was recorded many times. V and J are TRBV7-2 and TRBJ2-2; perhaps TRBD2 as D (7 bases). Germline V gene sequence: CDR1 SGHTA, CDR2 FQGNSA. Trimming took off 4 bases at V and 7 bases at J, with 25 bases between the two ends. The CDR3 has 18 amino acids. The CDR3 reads CASSSSVRAGANSGELFF. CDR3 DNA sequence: TGTGCCAGCAGCTCCTCGGTTCGTGCGGGGGCCAATAGCGGGGAGCTGTTTTTT.

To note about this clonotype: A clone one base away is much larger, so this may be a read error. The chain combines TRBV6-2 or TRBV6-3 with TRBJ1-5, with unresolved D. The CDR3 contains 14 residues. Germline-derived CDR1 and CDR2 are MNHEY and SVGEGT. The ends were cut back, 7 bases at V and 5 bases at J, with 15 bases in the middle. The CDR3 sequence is CASIKRLGDQPQHF. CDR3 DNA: TGTGCCAGCATAAAGAGGCTTGGGGATCAGCCCCAGCATTTT.

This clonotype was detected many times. The chain's CDR3 is CSVDEGSSYEQYF. CDR3 DNA sequence: TGCAGCGTTGACGAGGGGAGCTCCTACGAGCAGTACTTC. V is TRBV29-1 and J is TRBJ2-7; TRBD1 or TRBD2 may be the D gene (5 bases each). Germline CDR1 is SQVTM and CDR2 is ANQGSEA. Trimming took off 3 bases at V and 0 bases at J, with 9 bases between the two ends. This CDR3 comprises 13 residues.

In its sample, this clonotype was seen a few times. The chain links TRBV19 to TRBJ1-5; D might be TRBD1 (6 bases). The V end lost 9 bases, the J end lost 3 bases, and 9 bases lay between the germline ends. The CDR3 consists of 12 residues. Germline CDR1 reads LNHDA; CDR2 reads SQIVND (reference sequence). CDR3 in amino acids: CASRQANQPQHF. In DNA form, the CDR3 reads TGTGCCAGCCGACAGGCCAATCAGCCCCAGCATTTT.

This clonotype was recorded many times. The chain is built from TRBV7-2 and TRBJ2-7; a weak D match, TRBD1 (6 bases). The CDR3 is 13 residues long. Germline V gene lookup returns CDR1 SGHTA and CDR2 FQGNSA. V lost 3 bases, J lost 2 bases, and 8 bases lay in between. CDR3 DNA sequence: TGTGCCAGCAGCTTTTGGGACACCTACGAGCAGTACTTC. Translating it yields CASSFWDTYEQYF.

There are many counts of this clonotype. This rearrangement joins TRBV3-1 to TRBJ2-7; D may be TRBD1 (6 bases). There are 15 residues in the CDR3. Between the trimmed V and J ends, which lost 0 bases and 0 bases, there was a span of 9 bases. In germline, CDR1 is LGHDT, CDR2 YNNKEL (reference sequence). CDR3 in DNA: TGTGCCAGCAGCCAAGATTCGGACAGCTCCTACGAGCAGTACTTC. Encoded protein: CASSQDSDSSYEQYF.

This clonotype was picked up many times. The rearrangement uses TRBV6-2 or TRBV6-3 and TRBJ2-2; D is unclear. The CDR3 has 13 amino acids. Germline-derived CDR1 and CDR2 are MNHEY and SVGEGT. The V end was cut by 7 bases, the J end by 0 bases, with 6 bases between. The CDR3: CASTLSNTGELFF. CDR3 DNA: TGTGCCAGCACCTTATCGAACACCGGGGAGCTGTTTTTT.

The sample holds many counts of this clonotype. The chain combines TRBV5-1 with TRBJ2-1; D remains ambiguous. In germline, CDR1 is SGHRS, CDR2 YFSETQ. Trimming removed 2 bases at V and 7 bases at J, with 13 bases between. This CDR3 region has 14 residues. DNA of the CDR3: TGCGCCAGCAGCTTCCTAGGCCTCCCTAATGAGCAGTTCTTC. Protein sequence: CASSFLGLPNEQFF. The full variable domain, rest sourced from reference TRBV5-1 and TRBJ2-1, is KAGVTQTPRYLIKTRGQQVTLSCSPISGHRSVSWYQQTPGQGLQFLFEYFSETQRNKGNFPGRFSGRQFSNSRSEMNVSTLELGDSALYLCASSFLGLPNEQFFGPGTRLTVL.

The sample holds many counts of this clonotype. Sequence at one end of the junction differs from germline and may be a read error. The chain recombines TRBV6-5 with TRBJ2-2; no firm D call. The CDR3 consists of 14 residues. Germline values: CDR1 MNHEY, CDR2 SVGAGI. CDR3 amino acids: CASSDSTTAGELFF. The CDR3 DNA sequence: TGTGCCAGCAGTGACTCAACGACCGCCGGGGAGCTGTTTTTT.

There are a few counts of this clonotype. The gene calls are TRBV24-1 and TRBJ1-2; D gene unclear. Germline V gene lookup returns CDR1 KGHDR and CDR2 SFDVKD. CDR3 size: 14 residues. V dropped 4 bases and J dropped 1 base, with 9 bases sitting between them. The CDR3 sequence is CATSDHSINYGYTF. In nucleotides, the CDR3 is TGTGCCACCAGTGACCACAGTATTAACTATGGCTACACCTTC.

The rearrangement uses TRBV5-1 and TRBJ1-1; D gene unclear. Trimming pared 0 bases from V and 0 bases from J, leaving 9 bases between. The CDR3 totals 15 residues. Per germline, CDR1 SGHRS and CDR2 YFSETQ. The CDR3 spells CASSLEPELNTEAFF. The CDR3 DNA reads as TGCGCCAGCAGCTTGGAACCAGAGCTGAACACTGAAGCTTTCTTT.

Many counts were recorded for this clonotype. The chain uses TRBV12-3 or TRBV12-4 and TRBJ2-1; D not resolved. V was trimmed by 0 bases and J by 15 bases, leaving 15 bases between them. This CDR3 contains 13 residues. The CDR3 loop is CASSLAHGTTPFF. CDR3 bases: TGTGCCAGCAGTTTAGCGCACGGTACTACTCCGTTCTTC.

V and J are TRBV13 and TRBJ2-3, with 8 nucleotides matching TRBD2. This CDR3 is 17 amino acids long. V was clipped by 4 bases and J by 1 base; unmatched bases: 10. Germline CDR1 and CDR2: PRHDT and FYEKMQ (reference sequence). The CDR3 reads CASSSLPLAAGTDTQYF. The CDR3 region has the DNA TGTGCCAGCAGCTCTCTCCCACTAGCGGCCGGCACAGATACGCAGTATTTT.

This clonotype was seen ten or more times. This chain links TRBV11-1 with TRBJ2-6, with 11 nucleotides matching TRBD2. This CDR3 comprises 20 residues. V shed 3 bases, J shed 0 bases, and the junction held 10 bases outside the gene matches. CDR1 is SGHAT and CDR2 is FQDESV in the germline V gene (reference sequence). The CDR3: CASSLSQGLAENSGANVLTF. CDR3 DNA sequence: TGTGCCAGCAGCTTGTCCCAGGGACTAGCGGAAAACTCTGGGGCCAACGTCCTGACTTTC.

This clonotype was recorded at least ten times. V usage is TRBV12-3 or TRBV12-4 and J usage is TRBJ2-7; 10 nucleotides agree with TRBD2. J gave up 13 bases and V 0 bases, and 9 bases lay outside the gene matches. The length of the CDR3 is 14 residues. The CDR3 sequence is CASSLAILAGKIYF. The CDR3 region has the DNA TGTGCCAGCAGTTTAGCAATACTAGCGGGGAAGATTTACTTC.

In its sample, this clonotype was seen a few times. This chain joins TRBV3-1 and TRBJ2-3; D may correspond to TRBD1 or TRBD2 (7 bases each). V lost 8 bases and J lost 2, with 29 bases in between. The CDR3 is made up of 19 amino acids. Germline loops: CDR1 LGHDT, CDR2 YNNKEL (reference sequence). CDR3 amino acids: CASCPPGGTANLATDTQYF. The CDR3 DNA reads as TGTGCCAGCTGCCCCCCCGGGGGGACAGCTAATTTAGCCACAGATACGCAGTATTTT.

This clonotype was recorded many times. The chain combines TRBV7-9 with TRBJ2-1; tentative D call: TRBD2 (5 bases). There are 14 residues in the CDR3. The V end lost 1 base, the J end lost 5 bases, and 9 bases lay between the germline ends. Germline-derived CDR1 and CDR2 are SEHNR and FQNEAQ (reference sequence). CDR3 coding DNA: TGTGCCAGCAGCTTAGTCGTCGGGGACAATGAGCAGTTCTTC. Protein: CASSLVVGDNEQFF. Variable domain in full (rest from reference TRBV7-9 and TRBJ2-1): DTGVSQNPRHKITKRGQNVTFRCDPISEHNRLYWYRQTLGQGPEFLTYFQNEAQLEKSRLLSDRFSAERPKGSFSTLEIQRTEQGDSAMYLCASSLVVGDNEQFFGPGTRLTVL.

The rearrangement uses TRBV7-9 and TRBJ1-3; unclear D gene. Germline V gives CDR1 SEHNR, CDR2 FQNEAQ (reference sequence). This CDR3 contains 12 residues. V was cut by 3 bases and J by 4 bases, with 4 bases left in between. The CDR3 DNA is TGTGCCAGCAGCTTTTCAGGAAACACCATATATTTT. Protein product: CASSFSGNTIYF. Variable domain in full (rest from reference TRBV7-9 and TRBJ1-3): DTGVSQNPRHKITKRGQNVTFRCDPISEHNRLYWYRQTLGQGPEFLTYFQNEAQLEKSRLLSDRFSAERPKGSFSTLEIQRTEQGDSAMYLCASSFSGNTIYFGEGSWLTVV.

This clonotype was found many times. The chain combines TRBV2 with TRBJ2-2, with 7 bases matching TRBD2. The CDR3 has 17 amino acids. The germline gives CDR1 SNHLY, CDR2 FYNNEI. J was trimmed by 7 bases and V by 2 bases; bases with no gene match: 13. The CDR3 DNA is TGTGCCAGCAGTGAACACTGGGCGGGGGAACGAGACGGGGAGCTGTTTTTT. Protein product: CASSEHWAGERDGELFF.

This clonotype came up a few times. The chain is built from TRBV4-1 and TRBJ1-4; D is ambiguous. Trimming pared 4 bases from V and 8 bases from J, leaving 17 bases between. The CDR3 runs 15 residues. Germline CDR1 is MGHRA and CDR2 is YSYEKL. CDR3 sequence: CASSLTGGVREKLFF. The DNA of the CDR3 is TGCGCCAGCAGCCTCACTGGCGGTGTAAGGGAAAAACTGTTTTTT.

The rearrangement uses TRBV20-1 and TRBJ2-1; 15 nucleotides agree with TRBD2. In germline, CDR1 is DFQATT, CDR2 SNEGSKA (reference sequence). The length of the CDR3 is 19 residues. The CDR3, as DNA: TGCAGCACATACACCTTAGGACTAGCGGGAGGGGGTTTAAGAAATGAGCAGTTCTTC. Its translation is CSTYTLGLAGGGLRNEQFF.

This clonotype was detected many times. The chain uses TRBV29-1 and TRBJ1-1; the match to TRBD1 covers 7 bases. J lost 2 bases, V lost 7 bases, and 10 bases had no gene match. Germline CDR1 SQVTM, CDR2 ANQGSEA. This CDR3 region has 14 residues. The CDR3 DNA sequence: TGCAGCGGCCGACAGGGTGGACTTAACACTGAAGCTTTCTTT. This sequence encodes CSGRQGGLNTEAFF.

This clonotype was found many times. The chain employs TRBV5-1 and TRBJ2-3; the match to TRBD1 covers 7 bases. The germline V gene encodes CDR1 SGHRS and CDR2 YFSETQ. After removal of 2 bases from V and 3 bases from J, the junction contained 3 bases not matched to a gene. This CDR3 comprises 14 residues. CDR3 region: CASSLQDRTDTQYF. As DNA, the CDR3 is TGCGCCAGCAGCTTACAGGACAGGACAGATACGCAGTATTTT.

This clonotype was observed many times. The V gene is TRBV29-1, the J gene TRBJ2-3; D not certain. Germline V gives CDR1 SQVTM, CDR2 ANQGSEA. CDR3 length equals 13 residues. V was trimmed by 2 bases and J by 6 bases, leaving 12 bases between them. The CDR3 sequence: CSVELVQSDTQYF. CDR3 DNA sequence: TGCAGCGTTGAACTGGTCCAGTCCGATACGCAGTATTTT.

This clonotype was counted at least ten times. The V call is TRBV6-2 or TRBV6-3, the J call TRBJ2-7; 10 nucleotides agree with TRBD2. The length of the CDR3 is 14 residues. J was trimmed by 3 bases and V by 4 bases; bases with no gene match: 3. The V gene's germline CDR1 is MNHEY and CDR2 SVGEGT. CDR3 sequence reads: CASSSRTSGYEQYF. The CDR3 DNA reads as TGTGCCAGCAGTTCGCGGACTAGCGGCTACGAGCAGTACTTC.

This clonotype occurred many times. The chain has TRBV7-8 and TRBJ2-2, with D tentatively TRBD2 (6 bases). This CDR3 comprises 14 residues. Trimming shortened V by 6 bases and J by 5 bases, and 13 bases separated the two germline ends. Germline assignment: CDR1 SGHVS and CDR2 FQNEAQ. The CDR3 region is CASRDWEETGELFF. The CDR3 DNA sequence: TGTGCCAGCAGAGACTGGGAGGAGACCGGGGAGCTGTTTTTT.

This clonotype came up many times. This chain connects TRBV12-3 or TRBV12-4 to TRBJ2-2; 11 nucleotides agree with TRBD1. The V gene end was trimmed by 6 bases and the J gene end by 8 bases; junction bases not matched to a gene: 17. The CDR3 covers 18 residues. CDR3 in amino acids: CASSYPPSGQGGGGELFF. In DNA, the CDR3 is TGTGCCAGCAGCTACCCCCCCTCGGGACAGGGGGGCGGGGGGGAGCTGTTTTTT.

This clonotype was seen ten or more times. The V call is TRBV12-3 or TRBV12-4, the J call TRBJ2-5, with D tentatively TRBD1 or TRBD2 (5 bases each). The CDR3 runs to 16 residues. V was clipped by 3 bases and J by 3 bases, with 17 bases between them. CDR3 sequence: CASSFGAGPAEETQYF. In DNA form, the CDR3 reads TGTGCCAGCAGTTTCGGGGCAGGACCCGCCGAAGAGACCCAGTACTTC.

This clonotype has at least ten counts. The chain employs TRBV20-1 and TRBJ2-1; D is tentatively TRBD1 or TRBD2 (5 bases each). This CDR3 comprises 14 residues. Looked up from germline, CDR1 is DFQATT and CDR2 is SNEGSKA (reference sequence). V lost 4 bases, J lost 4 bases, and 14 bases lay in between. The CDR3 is CSANDGAYYNEQFF. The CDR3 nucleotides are TGCAGTGCTAATGACGGGGCATATTACAATGAGCAGTTCTTC.

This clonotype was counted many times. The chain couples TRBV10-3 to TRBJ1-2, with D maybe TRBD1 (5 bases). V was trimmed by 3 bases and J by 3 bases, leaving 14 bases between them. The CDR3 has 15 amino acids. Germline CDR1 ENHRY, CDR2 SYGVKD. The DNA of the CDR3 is TGTGCCATCAGTGACGAAGAGGGGTTTTACTATGGCTACACCTTC. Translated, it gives CAISDEEGFYYGYTF.